This is a list of T cell receptor beta chains from one sample in a study of blood T cell repertoires in COVID-19. This table comes from immunoSEQ multiplex PCR, and its TCRdb copy is limited to in-frame clones, with some not included. The table records about 400,000 clones, around 87% of them present only once. Sequencing input: PBMCs or T cells enriched from blood (not recorded which). The receptors here all came from a middle-aged man in a cohort exposed to, infected with or recovered from COVID-19 (not recorded which). The CDR3 runs from the conserved cysteine through the conserved F or W. D genes are given only for firm matches. The size of a clone is reported for some rows only, either as once, few or many, or as a class for expanded clones.

>TRBJ2-4|TRBV20-1|-|-
TGCAGTGCTAGTGGAGAGGGAAACATTCAGTACTTC
CSASGEGNIQYF
>TRBJ2-1|TRBV5-5|-|-
TGTGCCAGCAGCTGGCATTGGAAGCGGAGCTACAATGAGCAGTTCTTC
CASSWHWKRSYNEQFF
>TRBJ2-1|TRBV2|TRBD2|-
TGTGCCAGCAGCGAACTAGCGGGGCTCTACAATGAGCAGTTCTTC
CASSELAGLYNEQFF
>TRBJ2-7|TRBV19|-|-
TGTGCCAGTAGTAAGTCTACGGGGGAAGTGTACTACGAGCAGTACTTC
CASSKSTGEVYYEQYF
>TRBJ2-7|TRBV28|TRBD1|-
TGTGCCAGCAGACTGGACAGGGTGCCTACCTCGACGCAGTACTTC
CASRLDRVPTSTQYF
>TRBJ2-1|TRBV28|TRBD2|-
TGTGCCAGCAGCCCACCGACTGGGAGGGCTGAGCAGTTCTTC
CASSPPTGRAEQFF
>TRBJ2-2|TRBV11-2|-|-
TGTGCCAGCAGTAGCGACCGTACCGGGGAGCTGTTTTTT
CASSSDRTGELFF
>TRBJ2-1|TRBV5-1|TRBD1|-
TGCGCCAGCAGCGGAACCGGGACAGGGGCCGCATCCTCCTACAATGAGCAGTTCTTC
CASSGTGTGAASSYNEQFF
>TRBJ2-1|TRBV23-1|TRBD2|few
TGCGCCAGCACCAATGGGGGGAGGGCCTACAATGAGCAGTTCTTC
CASTNGGRAYNEQFF
>TRBJ2-7|TRBV5-1|TRBD2|-
TGCGCCAGCAGCAGTCTGGCACCGGGACTAGCGCTCTCCTACGAGCAGTACTTC
CASSSLAPGLALSYEQYF
>TRBJ2-2|TRBV5-1|-|many
TGCGCCAGCAGCTCTGGTAGGGGAACCGGGGAGCTGTTTTTT
CASSSGRGTGELFF
>TRBJ2-2|TRBV18|TRBD2|once
TGTGCCAGCTCCCTTCTGAGCGGGAGTACCGGGGAGCTGTTTTTT
CASSLLSGSTGELFF
>TRBJ2-5|TRBV27|TRBD1|-
TGTGCCAGCAGTCCCGGATCCGGGACAGGGACTGAGACCCAGTACTTC
CASSPGSGTGTETQYF
>TRBJ1-5|TRBV4-2|-|-
TGTGCCAGCAGCCAAGATCGGGCGGGGGTCAATCAGCCCCAGCATTTT
CASSQDRAGVNQPQHF
>TRBJ2-1|TRBV5-1|TRBD2|-
TGCGCCAGCAGACCCCAACTAGCGGGAGCCCACAATGAGCAGTTCTTC
CASRPQLAGAHNEQFF
>TRBJ1-6|TRBV30|-|few
TGTGCCTGGAGTCGGGGGTCACCCCTCCACTTT
CAWSRGSPLHF
>TRBJ1-6|TRBV30|-|-
TGTGCCTGGAGTCCGTCCCTTAATTCACCCCTCCACTTT
CAWSPSLNSPLHF
>TRBJ1-1|TRBV27|-|-
TGTGCCAGCAGTTTGGGAGTCCACATGAACACTGAAGCTTTCTTT
CASSLGVHMNTEAFF
>TRBJ1-1|TRBV5-5|-|-
TGTGCCAGCAGCTTGCAAGGCGGTGAAGCTTTCTTT
CASSLQGGEAFF
>TRBJ2-1|TRBV29-1|-|-
TGCAGCGTAGAGCCATACAATGAGCAGTTCTTC
CSVEPYNEQFF
>TRBJ2-1|TRBV12-5|TRBD1|-
TGTGCTAGTGGTTTGTTCCAGGGGGCATCCTACAATGAGCAGTTCTTC
CASGLFQGASYNEQFF
>TRBJ2-1|TRBV5-6|TRBD2|-
TGTGCCAGCAGCTTGACTAGCGGGAGTTACAATGAGCAGTTCTTC
CASSLTSGSYNEQFF
>TRBJ1-1|TRBV18|-|-
TGTGCCAGCTCGCGTCAGGAGAACACTGAAGCTTTCTTT
CASSRQENTEAFF
>TRBJ2-1|TRBV19|TRBD1|-
TGTGCCAGTAGTCCAGGACAGGGGTGGAAGAAGTTCTTC
CASSPGQGWKKFF
>TRBJ1-2|TRBV19|-|-
TGTGCCGTAACTCAATGGGGCTCAGATGGCTACACCTTC
CAVTQWGSDGYTF
>TRBJ2-2|TRBV10-3|-|-
TGTGCCATCAGCCAGAGACTAGCGAACACCGGGGAGCTGTTTTTT
CAISQRLANTGELFF
>TRBJ2-1|TRBV5-8|-|-
TGTGCCAGCAGCCACGGTACAGGCAATGAGCAGTTCTTC
CASSHGTGNEQFF
>TRBJ2-1|TRBV24-1|TRBD2|-
TGTGCCACCAGTGCCGCGGGGGGCGGTGAGCAGTTCTTC
CATSAAGGGEQFF
>TRBJ2-3|TRBV7-2|TRBD2|-
TGTGCCAGCAGCCCCCGTGGACTAGCGGGAGCCGATACGCAGTATTTT
CASSPRGLAGADTQYF
>TRBJ1-1|TRBV3-1/TRBV3-2|-|-
TGTGCCAGCAGCCAAGGGCAGGCCCCCGAAGCTTTCTTT
CASSQGQAPEAFF
>TRBJ2-1|TRBV19|-|-
TGTGCCAGTAGTGGAAGGAGCAATGAGCAGTTCTTC
CASSGRSNEQFF
>TRBJ1-4|TRBV2|TRBD1|-
TGTGCCAGCGACAGGGGTAGTGAAAAACTGTTTTTT
CASDRGSEKLFF
>TRBJ1-3|TRBV28|-|-
TGTGCCAGCAGTTTTCCCCAACCGGGAGGGGCCGGAAACACCATATATTTT
CASSFPQPGGAGNTIYF
>TRBJ1-2|TRBV28|-|-
TGTGCCAGCAGTTTACCAGTGGGCGGCTACACCTTC
CASSLPVGGYTF
>TRBJ2-7|TRBV7-2|TRBD2|-
TGTGCCAGCAGCTTAACCCTAGCGGGATTGTCCTACGAGCAGTACTTC
CASSLTLAGLSYEQYF
>TRBJ2-1|TRBV7-2|-|-
TGTGCCAGCAGACAAGGACCTAGCGCTACCTACAATGAGCAGTTCTTC
CASRQGPSATYNEQFF
>TRBJ2-2|TRBV13|TRBD2|-
TGTGCCAGCAGCAGGGCTAGCGGGAGAAGGACCGGGGAGCTGTTTTTT
CASSRASGRRTGELFF
>TRBJ2-3|TRBV30|-|-
TGTGCCTGGTCCGTTGGCACAGATACGCAGTATTTT
CAWSVGTDTQYF
>TRBJ1-1|TRBV6-2/TRBV6-3|-|-
TGTGCCAGCAGTTACCTTCCGCAGGTCAACACTGAAGCTTTCTTT
CASSYLPQVNTEAFF